The 15 T cell receptor beta chains below come from one sample, sequenced in a study of T cell changes during pregnancy in multiple sclerosis. The assay was immunoSEQ multiplex PCR, and TCRdb's table has in-frame clones only and misses some. Of 45,000 to 55,000 clones listed, 88% are singletons. The sequenced sample was CD4+ T cells from peripheral blood mononuclear cells, obtained in the second trimester of pregnancy. The receptors were gathered from a female donor with multiple sclerosis, enrolled in a pregnancy study.

This CDR3 is CATSRSGTGDSYEQYF. CDR3 in DNA: TGTGCCACCAGCAGATCCGGGACAGGGGACTCCTACGAGCAGTACTTC. The chain recombines TRBV15 with TRBJ2-7; 10 nucleotides align to TRBD1. This CDR3 has 16 amino acids. Germline CDR1 reads LNHNV; CDR2 reads YYDKDF (reference sequence). After removal of 2 bases from V and 0 bases from J, the junction contained 4 bases not matched to a gene.

This chain connects TRBV5-6 to TRBJ2-7; D perhaps matches TRBD2 (5 bases). Looked up from germline, CDR1 is SGHDT and CDR2 is YYEEEE. This CDR3 has 13 amino acids. Trimming removed 4 bases at V and 2 bases at J, with 10 bases between. The CDR3 loop is CASSLLGAYEQYF. CDR3 nucleotides: TGTGCCAGCAGCCTCCTCGGGGCCTACGAGCAGTACTTC.

The table lists this clone with a few counts. The chain employs TRBV10-3 and TRBJ2-5; 7 bases match TRBD2. The CDR3 extends over 15 amino acids. V was pared by 4 bases and J by 5 bases, with 10 bases of the junction left unmatched. The germline V gene encodes CDR1 ENHRY and CDR2 SYGVKD. The CDR3 region is CAISAAGVTLETQYF. Written as DNA, the CDR3 is TGTGCCATCAGTGCGGCGGGAGTTACGTTGGAGACCCAGTACTTC.

The CDR3 nucleotides are TGTGCCAGCAGTTCAGGTGGGGGGGGCCGCAACTATGGCTACACCTTC. Its protein is CASSSGGGGRNYGYTF. This sequence joins TRBV28 and TRBJ1-2; D perhaps matches TRBD1 (6 bases). Germline CDR1 and CDR2: MDHEN and SYDVKM. The CDR3 has 16 residues. Trimming removed 4 bases at V and 2 bases at J, with 17 bases between.

This sequence joins TRBV7-2 and TRBJ2-2; possibly TRBD1 for D (6 bases). CDR3 length: 12 residues. The V end lost 6 bases, the J end lost 8 bases, and 10 bases lay between the germline ends. Germline assignment: CDR1 SGHTA and CDR2 FQGNSA. CDR3 sequence: CASRPTGGELFF. CDR3 nucleotide sequence: TGTGCCAGCAGGCCCACAGGGGGGGAGCTGTTTTTT.

The chain couples TRBV7-9 to TRBJ1-2; the match to TRBD1 covers 9 bases. Germline values: CDR1 SEHNR, CDR2 FQNEAQ (reference sequence). Trimming took 5 bases from V and 4 from J; bases not matched to a gene: 14. The CDR3 has 17 residues. The CDR3, as DNA: TGTGCCAGCAGCCCGTCCCGGGACAGGGTCCGGGGCTATGGCTACACCTTC. Translation gives CASSPSRDRVRGYGYTF. The variable domain in full, completed from reference TRBV7-9 and TRBJ1-2, reads DTGVSQNPRHKITKRGQNVTFRCDPISEHNRLYWYRQTLGQGPEFLTYFQNEAQLEKSRLLSDRFSAERPKGSFSTLEIQRTEQGDSAMYLCASSPSRDRVRGYGYTFGSGTRLTVV.

Only one count was recorded for this clone. The chain couples TRBV5-1 to TRBJ2-2, with D possibly being TRBD1 (7 bases). CDR1 is SGHRS and CDR2 is YFSETQ in the germline V gene. This CDR3 is 17 amino acids long. V was cut by 4 bases and J by 1 base, with 17 bases left in between. Here the CDR3 reads CASSDHRQGGNTGELFF. CDR3 bases: TGCGCCAGCAGCGACCACCGACAGGGAGGGAACACCGGGGAGCTGTTTTTT.

The chain is built from TRBV2 and TRBJ2-1; the D gene is possibly TRBD2 (5 bases). Germline values: CDR1 SNHLY, CDR2 FYNNEI. V was cut by 4 bases and J by 5 bases, with 9 bases left in between. The CDR3 spans 13 residues. The DNA of the CDR3 is TGTGCCAGCAGTGGCCTAGCCGACAATGAGCAGTTCTTC. This encodes CASSGLADNEQFF.

The rearrangement links TRBV18 to TRBJ2-5; 8 nucleotides match TRBD2. Germline V CDR1 and CDR2: KGHSH, LQKENI. V dropped 6 bases and J dropped 1; count of bases not matched to a gene: 19. The CDR3 loop spans 19 amino acids. The chain's CDR3 is CASSPPVSGNRRGQETQYF. The CDR3, as DNA: TGTGCCAGCTCCCCCCCAGTTAGCGGGAACCGGCGGGGCCAAGAGACCCAGTACTTC.

This clone occurred once. CDR3 loop: CASSSLYGRGGTDTQYF. The CDR3 bases are TGTGCCAGCAGTTCGCTCTATGGGCGGGGGGGCACAGATACGCAGTATTTT. The gene calls are TRBV28 and TRBJ2-3, with 8 bases fitting TRBD2. The CDR3 loop spans 17 amino acids. V shed 4 bases and J 1 base; nucleotides not matched to a gene: 10. Germline CDR1 is MDHEN and CDR2 is SYDVKM.

This chain joins TRBV5-4 and TRBJ2-1; 10 nucleotides match TRBD2. The V gene's germline CDR1 is SGHNT and CDR2 YYREEE (reference sequence). The CDR3 covers 17 residues. The V and J ends lost 4 bases and 5 bases, in that order; junction bases with no gene match: 12. The CDR3 coding sequence is TGTGCCAGCAGCCAAGAGGGACGGACTAGCGGAAACAATGAGCAGTTCTTC. Translating it yields CASSQEGRTSGNNEQFF.

In its sample, this clone was seen a few times. The chain employs TRBV29-1 and TRBJ1-1; D is perhaps TRBD1 (6 bases). Trimming removed 2 bases from V and 3 bases from J, with 13 bases in between. The germline V gene encodes CDR1 SQVTM and CDR2 ANQGSEA. The CDR3 is 14 amino acids. CDR3 nucleotide sequence: TGCAGCGTTGAACAGGGGCTGGGGGACACTGAAGCTTTCTTT. Residues: CSVEQGLGDTEAFF.

Only one count was recorded for this clone. This sequence joins TRBV5-1 and TRBJ1-4, with a possible D match to TRBD1 (5 bases). The germline V gene has CDR1 SGHRS and CDR2 YFSETQ. V was shortened by 4 bases and J by 0 bases, with 13 bases between the two germline ends. CDR3 length: 16 residues. CDR3 residues: CASSSGTFATNEKLFF. The CDR3 DNA reads as TGCGCCAGCAGCAGCGGGACTTTTGCAACTAATGAAAAACTGTTTTTT.

The chain links TRBV19 to TRBJ2-6; D unclear. The length of the CDR3 is 16 residues. The V end lost 1 base, the J end lost 0 bases, and 7 bases lay between the germline ends. From germline, CDR1 is LNHDA and CDR2 SQIVND (reference sequence). For the CDR3, the DNA is TGTGCCAGTAGTATAGGAGGCAGCTCTGGGGCCAACGTCCTGACTTTC. Protein sequence: CASSIGGSSGANVLTF.

This chain links TRBV9 with TRBJ1-4; 7 bases map to TRBD1. Losses at the gene ends were 6 bases for V and 0 bases for J; bases not matched to a gene: 11. The CDR3 totals 17 residues. CDR1 and CDR2 from the germline V gene are SGDLS and YYNGEE. The CDR3 loop is CASTSRGTDATNEKLFF. The CDR3 bases are TGTGCCAGCACCTCTAGGGGGACAGACGCAACTAATGAAAAACTGTTTTTT.